The next 9 T cell receptor gamma chains were all read from a single sample in a study of Vδ1+ human thymocytes. Study-wide results and limits: Highly polyclonal TRG and TRD repertoires with Gaussian CDR3 length distributions appeared in thymus.

Their antigens are not known. The template was reverse-transcribed extracted RNA. Multiplex PCR used pooled V-gene forward primers and a constant-region reverse primer to amplify CDR3s. With CATT, TCRdb re-called clones from the multiplex PCR reads. The table shows tens of thousands of gamma-chain clones, with around 21% occurring only once. Sequencing input: Vdelta1+ gamma-delta thymocytes from the thymus. The subset was: FACS-sorted CD3+ TCRalphabeta- TCRVdelta1+ TCRVdelta2- thymocytes. The receptors were sampled from a girl under three years old who had congenital heart surgery.

This clone is classed as medium-sized. The sample has other DNA sequences that encode this CDR3 too. V usage is TRGV9 and J usage is TRGJ1 or TRGJ2. Germline V lookup: CDR1 GITISATS, CDR2 ISYDGTV (reference sequence). The CDR3 runs 14 residues. Trimming at V came to 0 bases and at J to 0 bases, leaving 2 bases not matched to a gene. The CDR3 bases are TGTGCCTTGTGGGAGGTGAAGAATTATTATAAGAAACTCTTT. It translates to CALWEVKNYYKKLF.

Of note for this clone: Given a much more abundant clone one base away, this may be a read error. The chain links TRGV9 to TRGJ1 or TRGJ2. CDR3 length: 10 amino acids. Germline assignment: CDR1 GITISATS and CDR2 ISYDGTV (reference sequence). V was pared by 3 bases and J by 11 bases, with 4 bases of the junction left unmatched. The CDR3 coding sequence is TGTGCCTTGTGGGAGATGGAGAAACTCTTT. Protein product: CALWEMEKLF.

This clone was picked up a small number of times. The rearrangement uses TRGV3 and TRGJ1 or TRGJ2. Germline-derived CDR1 and CDR2 are VTNTFY and YDVSTARD (reference sequence). The CDR3 contains 13 residues. V gave up 3 bases and J gave up 8 bases; unmatched junction bases: 10. Written as DNA, the CDR3 is TGTGCCACCTGGGACGAATGGGGGGATAAGAAACTCTTT. It encodes CATWDEWGDKKLF.

This clone came up a few times. The rearrangement uses TRGV9 and TRGJ1 or TRGJ2. This CDR3 is 14 amino acids long. CDR1 is GITISATS and CDR2 is ISYDGTV in the germline V gene (reference sequence). The trim removed 0 bases at V and 9 bases at J, leaving 11 bases unmatched. The CDR3 loop reads CALWEVRWRVKKLF. CDR3 coding DNA: TGTGCCTTGTGGGAGGTGCGGTGGAGGGTTAAGAAACTCTTT.

A note on this clone: At the DNA level, this CDR3 is encoded by other sequences in the same sample as well. V usage is TRGV3 and J usage is TRGJP2. The CDR3 sequence is 15 residues long. Germline assignment: CDR1 VTNTFY and CDR2 YDVSTARD (reference sequence). J gave up 4 bases and V 0 bases, and 5 bases lay outside the gene matches. This chain's CDR3 is CATWDRRDSDWIKTF. CDR3 bases: TGTGCCACCTGGGACAGGCGGGATAGTGATTGGATCAAGACGTTT.

The chain links TRGV2 to TRGJ1 or TRGJ2. The CDR3 consists of 11 residues. Per the germline V gene, CDR1 is EGSNGY and CDR2 is YDSYNSKV. The trim removed 5 bases at V and 12 bases at J, leaving 10 bases unmatched. The CDR3 coding sequence is TGTGCCACCTGGGCCTACTACCGGAAACTCTTT. It yields the protein CATWAYYRKLF.

The chain is built from TRGV3 and TRGJ1 or TRGJ2. There are 14 residues in the CDR3. V dropped 0 bases and J dropped 4; count of bases not matched to a gene: 6. Per the germline V gene, CDR1 is VTNTFY and CDR2 is YDVSTARD (reference sequence). The CDR3 sequence is CATWDRQEYYKKLF. In DNA form, the CDR3 reads TGTGCCACCTGGGACAGGCAGGAATATTATAAGAAACTCTTT.

This clone was observed a few times. The rearrangement uses TRGV9 and TRGJ1 or TRGJ2. CDR1 and CDR2 from the germline V gene are GITISATS and ISYDGTV (reference sequence). The trim removed 2 bases at V and 12 bases at J, leaving 7 bases unmatched. The CDR3 contains 11 residues. DNA for the CDR3: TGTGCCTTGTGGGAGGATCTGGGGAAACTCTTT. Its protein is CALWEDLGKLF.

In regard to this clone: Mismatch with germline at one junction end may stem from a read error. This CDR3 is also generated by other DNA sequences in the sample. The J gene is TRGJ1 or TRGJ2, the V gene TRGV2. The V gene's germline CDR1 is EGSNGY and CDR2 YDSYNSKV. This CDR3 has 11 amino acids. Here the CDR3 DNA reads TGTGCTACCTGGGACGGGCGGGTGAAACTCTTT. Translated: CATWDGRVKLF.